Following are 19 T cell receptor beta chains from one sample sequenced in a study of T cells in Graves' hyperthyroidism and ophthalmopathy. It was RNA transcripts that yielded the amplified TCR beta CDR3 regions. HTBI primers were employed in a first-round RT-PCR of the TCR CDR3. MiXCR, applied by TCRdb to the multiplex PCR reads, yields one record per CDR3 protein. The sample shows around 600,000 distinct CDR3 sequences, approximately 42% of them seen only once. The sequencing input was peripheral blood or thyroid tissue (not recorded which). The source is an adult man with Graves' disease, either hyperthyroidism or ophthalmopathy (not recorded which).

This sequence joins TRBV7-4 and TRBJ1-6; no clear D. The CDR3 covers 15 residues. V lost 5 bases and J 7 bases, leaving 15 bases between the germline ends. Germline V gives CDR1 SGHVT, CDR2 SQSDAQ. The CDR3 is CASSPSLAPNSPLHF. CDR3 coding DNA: TGTGCCAGCAGCCCATCGCTAGCGCCGAATTCACCCCTCCACTTT. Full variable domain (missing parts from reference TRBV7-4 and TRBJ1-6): GAGVSQSPRYKVAKRGRDVALRCDSISGHVTLYWYRQTLGQGSEVLTYSQSDAQRDKSGRPSGRFSAERPERSVSTLKIQRTEQGDSAVYLCASSPSLAPNSPLHFGNGTRLTVT.

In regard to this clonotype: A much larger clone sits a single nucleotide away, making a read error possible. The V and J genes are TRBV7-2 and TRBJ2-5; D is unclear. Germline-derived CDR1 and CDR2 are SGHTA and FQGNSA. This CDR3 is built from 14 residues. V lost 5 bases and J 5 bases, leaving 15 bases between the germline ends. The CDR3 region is CASSRIRVGETQYF. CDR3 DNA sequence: TGTGCCAGCAGCCGCATTCGGGTCGGGGAGACCCAGTACTTC.

The chain's CDR3 is CASSRTEPSNQPQHF. CDR3 nucleotide sequence: TGTGCCAGCTCACGGACAGAACCTAGCAATCAGCCCCAGCATTTT. The chain joins TRBV18 to TRBJ1-5; D is possibly TRBD1 (6 bases). CDR1 is KGHSH and CDR2 is LQKENI in the germline V gene. CDR3 length equals 15 residues. The germline V and J ends were trimmed by 4 bases and 0 bases, with 10 bases remaining between them.

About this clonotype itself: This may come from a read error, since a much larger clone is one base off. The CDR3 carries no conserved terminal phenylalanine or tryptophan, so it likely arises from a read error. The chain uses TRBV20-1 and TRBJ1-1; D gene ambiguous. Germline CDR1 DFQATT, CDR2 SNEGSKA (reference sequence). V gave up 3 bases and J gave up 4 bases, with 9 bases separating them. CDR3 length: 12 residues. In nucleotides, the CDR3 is TGCAGTGCTAGTAGACACGGCACTGAAGCTTTCTCT. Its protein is CSASRHGTEAFS.

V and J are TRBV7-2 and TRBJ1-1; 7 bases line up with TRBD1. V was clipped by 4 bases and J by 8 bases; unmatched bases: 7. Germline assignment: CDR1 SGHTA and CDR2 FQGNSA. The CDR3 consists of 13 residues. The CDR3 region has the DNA TGTGCCAGCAGCTCCCGGACAGGTGGAGAAGCTTTCTTT. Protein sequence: CASSSRTGGEAFF.

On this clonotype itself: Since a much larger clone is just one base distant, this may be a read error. The CDR3 spells CASSIGLGRPQHF. CDR3 DNA sequence: TGTGCCAGTAGTATAGGCTTGGGTCGGCCCCAGCATTTT. The chain employs TRBV19 and TRBJ1-5; no firm D call. Trimming left V 1 base short and J 9 bases short, with 10 bases between. Per the germline V gene, CDR1 is LNHDA and CDR2 is SQIVND (reference sequence). The length of the CDR3 is 13 residues.

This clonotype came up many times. The CDR3 sequence is CASSGDSYEQYF. The CDR3 DNA is TGTGCCAGCAGCGGGGACAGCTACGAGCAGTACTTC. The chain is built from TRBV2 and TRBJ2-7; TRBD1 agrees at 7 bases. Germline-derived CDR1 and CDR2 are SNHLY and FYNNEI. The CDR3 consists of 12 residues. J was trimmed by 3 bases and V by 6 bases; bases with no gene match: 2.

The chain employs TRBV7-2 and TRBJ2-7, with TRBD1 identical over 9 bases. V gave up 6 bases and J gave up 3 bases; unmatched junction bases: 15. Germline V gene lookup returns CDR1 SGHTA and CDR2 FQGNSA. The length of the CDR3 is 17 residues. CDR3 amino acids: CASSLPGTGKRSYEQYF. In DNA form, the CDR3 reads TGTGCCAGCAGTCTTCCCGGGACAGGGAAACGGAGCTACGAGCAGTACTTC.

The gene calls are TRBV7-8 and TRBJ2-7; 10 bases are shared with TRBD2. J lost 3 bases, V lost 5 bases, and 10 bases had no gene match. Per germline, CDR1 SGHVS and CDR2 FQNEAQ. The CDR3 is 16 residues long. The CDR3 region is CASSKSGSGGGYEQYF. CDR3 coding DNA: TGTGCCAGCAGCAAAAGTGGAAGCGGGGGGGGCTACGAGCAGTACTTC.

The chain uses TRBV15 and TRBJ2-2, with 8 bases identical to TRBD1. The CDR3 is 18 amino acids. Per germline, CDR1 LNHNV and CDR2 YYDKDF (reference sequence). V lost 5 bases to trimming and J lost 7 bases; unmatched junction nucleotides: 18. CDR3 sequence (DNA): TGTGCCACCAGCGGCTTAAAACCCGGACAGGGTAGGAGCGGGGAGCTGTTTTTT. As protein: CATSGLKPGQGRSGELFF.

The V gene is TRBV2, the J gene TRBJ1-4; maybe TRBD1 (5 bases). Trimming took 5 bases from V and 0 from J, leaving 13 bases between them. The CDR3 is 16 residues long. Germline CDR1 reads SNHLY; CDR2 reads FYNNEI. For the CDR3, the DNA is TGTGCCAGCAGTTCACAGGAGACCGCAACTAATGAAAAACTGTTTTTT. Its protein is CASSSQETATNEKLFF.

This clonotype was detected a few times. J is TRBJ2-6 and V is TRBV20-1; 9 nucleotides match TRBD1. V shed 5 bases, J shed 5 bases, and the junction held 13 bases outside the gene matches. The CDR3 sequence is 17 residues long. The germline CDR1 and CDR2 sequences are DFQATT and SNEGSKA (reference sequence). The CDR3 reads CSAPRTGEVGWANVLTF. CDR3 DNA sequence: TGCAGTGCTCCCCGGACAGGGGAGGTGGGCTGGGCCAACGTCCTGACTTTC.

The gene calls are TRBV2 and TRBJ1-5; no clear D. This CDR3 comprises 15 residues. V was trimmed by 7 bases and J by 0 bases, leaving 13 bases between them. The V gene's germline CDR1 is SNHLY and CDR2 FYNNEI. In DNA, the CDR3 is TGTGCCAGCAAAACAGCCGATTATAGCAATCAGCCCCAGCATTTT. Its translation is CASKTADYSNQPQHF.

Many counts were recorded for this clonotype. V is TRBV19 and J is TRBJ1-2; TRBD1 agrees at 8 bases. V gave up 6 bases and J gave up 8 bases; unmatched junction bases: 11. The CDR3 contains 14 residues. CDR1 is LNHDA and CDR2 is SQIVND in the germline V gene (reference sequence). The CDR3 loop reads CASSLGQGRRGYTF. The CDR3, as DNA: TGTGCCAGTAGCCTAGGACAGGGTCGACGAGGCTACACCTTC. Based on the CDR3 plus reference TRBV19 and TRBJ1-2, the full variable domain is DGGITQSPKYLFRKEGQNVTLSCEQNLNHDAMYWYRQDPGQGLRLIYYSQIVNDFQKGDIAEGYSVSREKKESFPLTVTSAQKNPTAFYLCASSLGQGRRGYTFGSGTRLTVV.

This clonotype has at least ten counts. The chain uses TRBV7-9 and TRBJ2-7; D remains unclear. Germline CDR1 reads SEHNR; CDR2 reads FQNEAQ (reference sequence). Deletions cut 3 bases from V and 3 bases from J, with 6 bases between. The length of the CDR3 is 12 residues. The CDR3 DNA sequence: TGTGCCAGCAGCTTCCCGGGCTACGAGCAGTACTTC. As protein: CASSFPGYEQYF.

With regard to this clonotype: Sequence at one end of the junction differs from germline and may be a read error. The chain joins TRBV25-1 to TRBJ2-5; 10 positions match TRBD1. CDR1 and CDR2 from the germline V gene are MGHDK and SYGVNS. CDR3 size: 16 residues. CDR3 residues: CASSLAGTGAGETQYF. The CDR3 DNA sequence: TGCGCCAGCAGCTTGGCCGGGACAGGGGCTGGTGAGACCCAGTACTTC.

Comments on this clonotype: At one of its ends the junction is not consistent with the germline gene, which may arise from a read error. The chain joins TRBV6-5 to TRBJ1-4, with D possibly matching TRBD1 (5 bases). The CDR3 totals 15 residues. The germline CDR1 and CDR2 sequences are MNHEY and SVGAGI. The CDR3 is CAISYSTATNEKLFF. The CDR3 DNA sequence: TGTGCCATCAGTTACTCGACAGCAACTAATGAAAAACTGTTTTTT.

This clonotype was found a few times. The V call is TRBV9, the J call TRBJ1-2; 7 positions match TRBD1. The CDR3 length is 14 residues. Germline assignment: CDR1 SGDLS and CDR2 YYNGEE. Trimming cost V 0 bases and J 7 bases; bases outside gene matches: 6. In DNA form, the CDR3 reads TGTGCCAGCAGCGTAGCCGATGACAGGGTTGGCTACACCTTC. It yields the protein CASSVADDRVGYTF.

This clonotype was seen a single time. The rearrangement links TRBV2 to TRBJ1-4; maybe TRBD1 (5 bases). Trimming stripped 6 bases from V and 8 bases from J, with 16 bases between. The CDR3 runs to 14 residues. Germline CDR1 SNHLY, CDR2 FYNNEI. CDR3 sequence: CASRGAASGEKLFF. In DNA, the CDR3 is TGTGCCAGCAGAGGGGCAGCCTCGGGAGAAAAACTGTTTTTT.